This T cell receptor beta chain is from a study of T cells after yellow fever vaccination. Production of TCR cDNA was by 5'RACE template switching, which also added a universal primer site and UMIs. TCRdb fed the 5' RACE reads into MiXCR, producing one record per CDR3 protein. The top ten hold roughly a quarter of the sample, which has over 300,000 distinct CDR3 sequences, around 3.6% seen once. The length of the CDR3 is 16 residues. CDR1 and CDR2 (germline): LNHDA, SQIVND (reference sequence). The germline V and J ends were trimmed by 4 bases and 4 bases, with 16 bases remaining between them. The source is a man aged 18 to 30 who received the YFV17D yellow fever vaccine. The gene calls are TRBV19 and TRBJ2-2; TRBD2 is a possible D gene (7 bases). The source material was PBMCs, sampled on the day of the yellow fever booster vaccination. CDR3 protein: CASSRRGGRGTGELFF. CDR3 bases: TGTGCCAGTAGTAGGAGGGGGGGCCGTGGCACCGGGGAGCTGTTTTTT.